The next 13 T cell receptor beta chains were all read from a single sample in a study of blood T cell repertoires in COVID-19. Sequencing used immunoSEQ multiplex PCR; TCRdb keeps in-frame clones, though not all of them. The sample consists of fewer than 300,000 clones, around 82% of them appearing once. The sample consisted of peripheral blood. The receptors derive from a person aged 65-85 years with COVID-19, enrolled during active disease.

The chain employs TRBV5-4 and TRBJ2-2; 11 bases map to TRBD2. V shed 0 bases, J shed 8 bases, and the junction held 6 bases outside the gene matches. Germline values: CDR1 SGHNT, CDR2 YYREEE (reference sequence). The CDR3 has 16 residues. For the CDR3, the DNA is TGTGCCAGCAGCTTGGGTCTAGCGGGAGGCGTGGGGGAGCTGTTTTTT. Translating it yields CASSLGLAGGVGELFF.

The table lists this clone with a few counts. This rearrangement joins TRBV5-1 to TRBJ2-2, with 8 bases fitting TRBD1. The CDR3 is made up of 17 amino acids. CDR1 is SGHRS, CDR2 YFSETQ, per germline. V trimming: 4 bases; J trimming: 5 bases; junction bases outside the gene matches: 13. The CDR3 is CASSPAGGQGATGELFF. The CDR3 coding sequence is TGCGCCAGCAGCCCCGCCGGGGGTCAGGGGGCGACCGGGGAGCTGTTTTTT. The full variable domain, completed using reference TRBV5-1 and TRBJ2-2, is KAGVTQTPRYLIKTRGQQVTLSCSPISGHRSVSWYQQTPGQGLQFLFEYFSETQRNKGNFPGRFSGRQFSNSRSEMNVSTLELGDSALYLCASSPAGGQGATGELFFGEGSRLTVL.

A few counts support this clone. V and J are TRBV5-1 and TRBJ2-5, with 13 positions matching TRBD2. Germline trimming cut 3 bases from V and 3 bases from J; bases unmatched to any gene: 5. CDR1 and CDR2 (germline): SGHRS, YFSETQ. This CDR3 comprises 16 residues. This CDR3 is CASSSAGLAGKETQYF. DNA of the CDR3: TGCGCCAGCAGCTCAGCGGGACTAGCGGGGAAAGAGACCCAGTACTTC.

The J gene is TRBJ2-7, the V gene TRBV6-5; 8 positions match TRBD1. Germline CDR1 reads MNHEY; CDR2 reads SVGAGI. The junction had 8 bases not matched to a gene; V was cut back by 7 bases and J by 0 bases. The CDR3 is made up of 15 amino acids. The CDR3 DNA sequence: TGTGCCAGCACCCCGGGACAGGTCATCTCCTACGAGCAGTACTTC. Translated, it gives CASTPGQVISYEQYF.

The CDR3 sequence: CATSRIDRGGVGELFF. Here the CDR3 DNA reads TGTGCCACCAGCAGGATTGACAGGGGAGGGGTCGGGGAGCTGTTTTTT. The rearrangement uses TRBV15 and TRBJ2-2; D possibly corresponds to TRBD1 (8 bases). This CDR3 has 16 residues. V gave up 3 bases and J gave up 7 bases, with 18 bases separating them. Germline lookup yields CDR1 LNHNV and CDR2 YYDKDF (reference sequence).

The chain is built from TRBV24-1 and TRBJ1-2; D is unresolved. Trimming left V 1 base short and J 10 bases short, with 12 bases between. The CDR3 runs 13 residues. Germline CDR1 KGHDR, CDR2 SFDVKD. CDR3 nucleotides: TGTGCCACCAGTGATTTCCGCACAGAGTACTACACCTTC. Its translation is CATSDFRTEYYTF.

The CDR3 DNA reads TGTGCCAGCAGCTTAGGGCCAGGGGGCTACACCTTC. Protein sequence: CASSLGPGGYTF. The rearrangement links TRBV7-2 to TRBJ1-2, with TRBD1 as a possible D gene (5 bases). The CDR3 is 12 residues long. Germline CDR1 reads SGHTA; CDR2 reads FQGNSA. V gave up 1 base and J gave up 8 bases, with 8 bases separating them.

The rearrangement joins TRBV9 to TRBJ2-5; 9 bases are shared with TRBD2. The CDR3 extends over 14 amino acids. V gave up 0 bases and J gave up 5 bases; unmatched junction bases: 2. Germline lookup yields CDR1 SGDLS and CDR2 YYNGEE. The CDR3 nucleotides read TGTGCCAGCAGCGTAGCTACTAGCGGGGAGACCCAGTACTTC. Translating gives CASSVATSGETQYF.

The genes are TRBV19 and TRBJ1-5; D is perhaps TRBD1 (5 bases). Germline V CDR1 and CDR2: LNHDA, SQIVND (reference sequence). The CDR3 has 16 amino acids. V was pared by 10 bases and J by 6 bases, with 25 bases between. The CDR3 protein is CAKTTDTEPMGQPQHF. The CDR3 region has the DNA TGTGCCAAGACGACAGACACCGAACCCATGGGTCAGCCCCAGCATTTT.

The CDR3, as DNA: TGTGCCAGCAGCTTCAGGGGTAGCTACGAGCAGTACTTC. As protein: CASSFRGSYEQYF. The V call is TRBV13, the J call TRBJ2-7; possibly TRBD1 for D (6 bases). V lost 3 bases and J 3 bases, leaving 9 bases between the germline ends. The CDR3 runs 13 residues. Germline values: CDR1 PRHDT, CDR2 FYEKMQ (reference sequence).

This rearrangement joins TRBV2 to TRBJ1-5; 8 positions match TRBD1. Germline V CDR1 and CDR2: SNHLY, FYNNEI. The CDR3 runs to 15 residues. J lost 1 base, V lost 6 bases, and 5 bases had no gene match. CDR3 residues: CASRPRTGSNQPQHF. In DNA, the CDR3 is TGTGCCAGCAGGCCAAGGACAGGGAGCAATCAGCCCCAGCATTTT.

The chain carries TRBV25-1 and TRBJ2-7, with 8 bases fitting TRBD2. Trimming cost V 6 bases and J 5 bases; bases outside gene matches: 6. The CDR3 runs to 13 residues. Germline values: CDR1 MGHDK, CDR2 SYGVNS. This CDR3 is CASREAGVNEQYF. As DNA, the CDR3 is TGTGCCAGCAGAGAAGCGGGAGTAAACGAGCAGTACTTC.

The gene calls are TRBV5-4 and TRBJ2-7; weak D call: TRBD2 (5 bases). The germline V and J ends were trimmed by 0 bases and 4 bases, with 14 bases remaining between them. CDR1 and CDR2 from the germline V gene are SGHNT and YYREEE (reference sequence). This CDR3 region has 15 residues. In DNA form, the CDR3 reads TGTGCCAGCAGCTTGGCGGAGGTGGGGAATTACGAGCAGTACTTC. It specifies CASSLAEVGNYEQYF.